Listed below are T cell receptor beta chains from one sample, sequenced in a study of blood T cells in healthy people across ages. TCRdb ran MiXCR on the 5' RACE reads and lists one entry per CDR3 protein. This sample yields 1 million or so distinct CDR3 sequences, of which almost 25% are seen a single time; less than 0.85% belongs to the top ten. The sample was also reused in another study, on T cells of mothers and their children.

Sequenced: blood. The receptors here all came from a girl under 10 years old in good health. Each CDR3 is given with its conserved first and last residue. D genes are given only for firm matches. Rows may omit the clone size; those that give it use once, few, many or a size class.

d_gene	abundance	v_gene	j_gene	CDR3aa	CDR3nt
TRBD2	few	TRBV29-1	TRBJ2-3	CSVGAGVKDTQYF	TGCAGCGTTGGAGCGGGGGTTAAGGATACGCAGTATTTT
.	many	TRBV5-1	TRBJ1-4	CASSSTGLNEKLFF	TGTGCCAGCAGCTCGACCGGGCTTAATGAAAAACTGTTTTTT
.	.	TRBV2	TRBJ2-7	CASSEPSQGADNSYEQYF	TGTGCCAGCAGTGAACCTTCCCAGGGTGCGGACAACTCCTACGAGCAGTACTTC
TRBD2	.	TRBV28	TRBJ2-1	CASSSPGLGTNEQFF	TGTGCCAGCAGTTCTCCGGGACTAGGGACCAATGAGCAGTTCTTC
TRBD2	.	TRBV7-9	TRBJ2-5	CASSGLAAQETQYF	TGTGCCAGCAGCGGACTAGCGGCCCAAGAGACCCAGTACTTC
.	.	TRBV24-1	TRBJ2-1	CATSDVLRDEDNEQFF	TGTGCCACCAGTGATGTTTTGAGGGACGAGGACAATGAGCAGTTCTTC
.	.	TRBV12-5	TRBJ2-7	CASGIRHSGLSSYEQYF	TGTGCTAGTGGGATCCGCCACAGCGGGCTTAGCTCCTACGAGCAGTACTTC
.	.	TRBV24-1	TRBJ2-2	CATSPGSTGELFF	TGTGCCACCAGTCCAGGGTCCACCGGGGAGCTGTTTTTT
.	.	TRBV5-1	TRBJ2-7	CASSLGDGAYEQYF	TGCGCCAGCAGCTTGGGGGACGGGGCTTACGAGCAGTACTTC
.	.	TRBV12-3/TRBV12-4	TRBJ1-1	CASSLKAEAFF	TGTGCCAGCAGTTTAAAGGCTGAAGCTTTCTTT
.	few	TRBV5-5	TRBJ2-3	CASSSHIADTQYF	TGTGCCAGCAGCTCTCATATTGCAGATACGCAGTATTTT
.	few	TRBV15	TRBJ2-5	CATSRRRDGETQYF	TGTGCCACCAGCAGACGGAGGGACGGAGAGACCCAGTACTTC
.	.	TRBV7-9	TRBJ2-5	CASSSAEGTQYF	TGTGCCAGCAGCTCCGCCGAGGGGACCCAGTACTTC
.	.	TRBV6-5	TRBJ1-2	CASLQPGYGYTF	TGTGCCAGCCTCCAACCGGGCTATGGCTACACCTTC
TRBD1	few	TRBV9	TRBJ2-1	CASSATGTGGDEQFF	TGTGCCAGCAGCGCAACCGGGACAGGGGGCGATGAGCAGTTCTTC
.	.	TRBV7-9	TRBJ1-2	CASSPRALQEDGYTF	TGTGCCAGCAGCCCCCGGGCCCTCCAGGAGGATGGCTACACCTTC
.	.	TRBV7-9	TRBJ1-5	CASSSDSGSNQPQHF	TGTGCCAGCAGCTCCGACTCCGGTAGCAATCAGCCCCAGCATTTT
.	.	TRBV27	TRBJ2-2	CASSIRGAGELFF	TGTGCCAGCTCGATCAGGGGGGCCGGGGAGCTGTTTTTT
.	.	TRBV29-1	TRBJ2-7	CSVEEVGGTYEQYF	TGCAGCGTTGAAGAAGTGGGCGGAACCTACGAGCAGTACTTC
.	few	TRBV27	TRBJ2-7	CASREVEQYF	TGTGCCAGCAGGGAGGTCGAGCAGTACTTC
TRBD1	few	TRBV15	TRBJ2-7	CATSRERGDRVFMYEQYF	TGTGCCACCAGCAGAGAAAGAGGGGACAGGGTTTTTATGTACGAGCAGTACTTC
TRBD2	.	TRBV7-9	TRBJ2-3	CASSASGGASDTQYF	TGTGCCAGCAGCGCCAGCGGGGGGGCGTCAGATACGCAGTATTTT